This TCR beta chain appears in the sequencing data of a study of blood T cell repertoires in COVID-19. Overall study: Samples came from the United States, Italy and Spain, spanning acute and convalescent COVID-19. In each case, the material was cDNA or gDNA derived from T cells, B-cell-depleted T cells, or PBMCs.

The V gene lost 5 bases and the J gene lost 4 bases, with 14 bases spanning the gap. The V gene's germline CDR1 is MNHEY and CDR2 SVGAGI. The CDR3 is 15 residues long. Study processing details: The authors estimated nucleated cell counts from reference gene primer amplification. Measured with immunoSEQ multiplex PCR; TCRdb has only the in-frame clones, and not every one. Clone size and the V and J calls come from that table; the DNA yielded D and trimming. The sample has a few hundred thousand clones; around 84% are singletons. The receptor's source is a human donor with acute or convalescent COVID-19. The donor label of this sample is uncertain. The sequenced sample consisted of peripheral blood. This sequence joins TRBV6-5 and TRBJ1-4, with no clear D. This chain's CDR3 is CASSPGSARNEKLFF. As DNA, the CDR3 is TGTGCCAGCAGTCCCGGGTCAGCACGTAATGAAAAACTGTTTTTT.